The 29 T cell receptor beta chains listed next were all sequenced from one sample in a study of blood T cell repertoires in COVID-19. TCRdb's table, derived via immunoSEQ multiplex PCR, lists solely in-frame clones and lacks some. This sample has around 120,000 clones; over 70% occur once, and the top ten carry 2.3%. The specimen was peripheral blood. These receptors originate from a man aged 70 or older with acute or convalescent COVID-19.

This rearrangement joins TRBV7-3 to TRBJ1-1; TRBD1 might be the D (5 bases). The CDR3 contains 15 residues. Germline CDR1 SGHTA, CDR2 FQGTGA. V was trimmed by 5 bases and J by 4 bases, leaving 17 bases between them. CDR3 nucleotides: TGTGCCAGCAGCCCACCGGGGGGTCCCGGCACTGAAGCTTTCTTT. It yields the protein CASSPPGGPGTEAFF.

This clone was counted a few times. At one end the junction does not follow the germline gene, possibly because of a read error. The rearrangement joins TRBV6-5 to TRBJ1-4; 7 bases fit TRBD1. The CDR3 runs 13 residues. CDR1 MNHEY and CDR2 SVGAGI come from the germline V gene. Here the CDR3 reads CASSDSQGEKLFF. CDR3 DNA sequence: TGTGCCAGCAGTGACTCACAGGGGGAAAAACTGTTTTTT.

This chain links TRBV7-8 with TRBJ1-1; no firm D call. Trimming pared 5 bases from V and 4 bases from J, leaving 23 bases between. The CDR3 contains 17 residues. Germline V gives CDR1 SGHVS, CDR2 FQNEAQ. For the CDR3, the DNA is TGTGCCAGCAGCGGAGCCGTCCCCAGCCTACAGATCACTGAAGCTTTCTTT. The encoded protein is CASSGAVPSLQITEAFF.

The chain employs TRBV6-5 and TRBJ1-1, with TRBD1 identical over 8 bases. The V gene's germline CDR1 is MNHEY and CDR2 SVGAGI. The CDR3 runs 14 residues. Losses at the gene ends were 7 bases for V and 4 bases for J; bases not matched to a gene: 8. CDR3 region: CASISAGGITEAFF. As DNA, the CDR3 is TGTGCCAGCATCTCGGCAGGGGGCATCACTGAAGCTTTCTTT.

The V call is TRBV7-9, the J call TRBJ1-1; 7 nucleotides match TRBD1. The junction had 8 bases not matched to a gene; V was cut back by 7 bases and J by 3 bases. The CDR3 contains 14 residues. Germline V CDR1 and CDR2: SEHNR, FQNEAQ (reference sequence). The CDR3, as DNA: TGTGCCAGCACCACGTCGAGGGGGCACACTGAAGCTTTCTTT. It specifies CASTTSRGHTEAFF.

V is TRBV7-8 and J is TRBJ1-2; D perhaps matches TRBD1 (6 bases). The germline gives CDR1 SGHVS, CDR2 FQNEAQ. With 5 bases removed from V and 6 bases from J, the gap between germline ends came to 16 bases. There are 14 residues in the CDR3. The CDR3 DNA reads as TGTGCCAGCAGCGATCCACAGGGCTTGGATGGCTACACCTTC. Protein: CASSDPQGLDGYTF.

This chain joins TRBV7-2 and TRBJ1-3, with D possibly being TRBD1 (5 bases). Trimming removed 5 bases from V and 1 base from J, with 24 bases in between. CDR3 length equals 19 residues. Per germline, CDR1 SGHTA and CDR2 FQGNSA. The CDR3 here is CASSPSLDPWGTSGNTIYF. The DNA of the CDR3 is TGTGCCAGCAGCCCCTCCCTCGACCCATGGGGCACTTCTGGAAACACCATATATTTT.

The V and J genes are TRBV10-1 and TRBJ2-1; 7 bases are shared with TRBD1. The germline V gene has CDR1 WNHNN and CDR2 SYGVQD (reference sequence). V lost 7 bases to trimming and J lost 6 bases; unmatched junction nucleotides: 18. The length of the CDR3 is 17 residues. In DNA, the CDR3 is TGCGCCAGCACTATGGGACCTCATGCCCCAGGGGGCAATGAGCAGTTCTTC. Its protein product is CASTMGPHAPGGNEQFF.

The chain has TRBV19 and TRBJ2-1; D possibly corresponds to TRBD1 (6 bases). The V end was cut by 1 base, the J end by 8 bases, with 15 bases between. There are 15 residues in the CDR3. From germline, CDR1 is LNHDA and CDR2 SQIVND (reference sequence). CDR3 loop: CASSIGTVDGYEQFF. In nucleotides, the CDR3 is TGTGCCAGTAGTATAGGGACAGTAGACGGCTATGAGCAGTTCTTC. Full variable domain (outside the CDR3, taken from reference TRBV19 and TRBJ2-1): DGGITQSPKYLFRKEGQNVTLSCEQNLNHDAMYWYRQDPGQGLRLIYYSQIVNDFQKGDIAEGYSVSREKKESFPLTVTSAQKNPTAFYLCASSIGTVDGYEQFFGPGTRLTVL.

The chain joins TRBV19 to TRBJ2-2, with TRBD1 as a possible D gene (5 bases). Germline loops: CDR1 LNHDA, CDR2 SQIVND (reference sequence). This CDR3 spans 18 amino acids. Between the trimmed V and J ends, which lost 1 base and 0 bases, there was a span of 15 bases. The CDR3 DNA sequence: TGTGCCAGTAGTATAGGAACATTGGGCAGGGCGAACACCGGGGAGCTGTTTTTT. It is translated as CASSIGTLGRANTGELFF. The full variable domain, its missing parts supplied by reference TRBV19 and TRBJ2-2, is DGGITQSPKYLFRKEGQNVTLSCEQNLNHDAMYWYRQDPGQGLRLIYYSQIVNDFQKGDIAEGYSVSREKKESFPLTVTSAQKNPTAFYLCASSIGTLGRANTGELFFGEGSRLTVL.

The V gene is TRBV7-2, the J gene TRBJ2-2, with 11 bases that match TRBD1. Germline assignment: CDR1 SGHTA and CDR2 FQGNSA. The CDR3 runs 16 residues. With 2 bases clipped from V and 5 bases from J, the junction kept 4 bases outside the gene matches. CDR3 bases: TGTGCCAGCAGCTTATTGTGGGACAGGGGGACCGGGGAGCTGTTTTTT. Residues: CASSLLWDRGTGELFF. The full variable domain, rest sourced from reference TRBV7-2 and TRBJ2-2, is GAGVSQSPSNKVTEKGKDVELRCDPISGHTALYWYRQSLGQGLEFLIYFQGNSAPDKSGLPSDRFSAERTGGSVSTLTIQRTQQEDSAVYLCASSLLWDRGTGELFFGEGSRLTVL.

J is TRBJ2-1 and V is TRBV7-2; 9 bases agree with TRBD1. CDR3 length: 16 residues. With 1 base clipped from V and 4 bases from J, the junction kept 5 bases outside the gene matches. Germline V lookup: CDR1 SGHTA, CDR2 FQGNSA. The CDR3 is CASSLVGTGIYNEQFF. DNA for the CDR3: TGTGCCAGCAGCTTAGTGGGGACAGGGATTTACAATGAGCAGTTCTTC.

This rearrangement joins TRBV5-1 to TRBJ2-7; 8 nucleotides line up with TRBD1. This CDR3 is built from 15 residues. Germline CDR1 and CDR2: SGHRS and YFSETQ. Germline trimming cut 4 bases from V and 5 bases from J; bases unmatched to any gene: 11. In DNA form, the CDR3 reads TGCGCCAGCAGCGAGCAAGGACAGGGAGTCAACGAGCAGTACTTC. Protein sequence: CASSEQGQGVNEQYF.

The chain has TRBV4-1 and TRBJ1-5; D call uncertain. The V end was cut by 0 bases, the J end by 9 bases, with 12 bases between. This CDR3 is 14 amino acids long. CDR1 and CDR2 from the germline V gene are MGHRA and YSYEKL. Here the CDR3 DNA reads TGCGCCAGCAGCCAAGACGCCTTAACAAGGCCCCAGCATTTT. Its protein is CASSQDALTRPQHF.

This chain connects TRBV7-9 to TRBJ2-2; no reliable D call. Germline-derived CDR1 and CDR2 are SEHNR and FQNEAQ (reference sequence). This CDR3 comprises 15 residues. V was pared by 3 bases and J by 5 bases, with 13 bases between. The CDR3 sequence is CASSLDLVKTGELFF. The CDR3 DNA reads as TGTGCCAGCAGCTTGGATCTAGTGAAGACCGGGGAGCTGTTTTTT.

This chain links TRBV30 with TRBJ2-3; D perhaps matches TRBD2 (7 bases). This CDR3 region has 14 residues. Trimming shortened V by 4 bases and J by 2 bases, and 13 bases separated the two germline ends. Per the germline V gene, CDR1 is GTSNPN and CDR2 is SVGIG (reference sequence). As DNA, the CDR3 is TGTGCCTGGATAGAAGGGGGGGCCACAGATACGCAGTATTTT. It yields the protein CAWIEGGATDTQYF.

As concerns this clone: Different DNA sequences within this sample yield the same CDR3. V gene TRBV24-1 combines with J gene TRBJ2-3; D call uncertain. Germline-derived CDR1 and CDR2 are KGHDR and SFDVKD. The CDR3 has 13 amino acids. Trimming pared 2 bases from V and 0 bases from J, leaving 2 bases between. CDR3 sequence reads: CATSDSSTDTQYF. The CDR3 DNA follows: TGTGCCACCAGTGATTCTAGCACAGATACGCAGTATTTT.

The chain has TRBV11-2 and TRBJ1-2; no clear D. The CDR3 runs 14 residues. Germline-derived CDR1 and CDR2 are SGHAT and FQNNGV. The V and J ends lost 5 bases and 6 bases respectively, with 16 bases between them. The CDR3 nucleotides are TGTGCCAGCAGCCTGGGCCCTGGAGGAAATGGCTACACCTTC. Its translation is CASSLGPGGNGYTF.

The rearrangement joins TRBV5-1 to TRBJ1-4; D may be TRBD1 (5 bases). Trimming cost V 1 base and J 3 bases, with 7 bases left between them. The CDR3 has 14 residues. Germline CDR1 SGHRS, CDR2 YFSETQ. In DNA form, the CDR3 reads TGCGCCAGCAGCTTGTGGGGGGCTAATGAAAAACTGTTTTTT. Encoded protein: CASSLWGANEKLFF.

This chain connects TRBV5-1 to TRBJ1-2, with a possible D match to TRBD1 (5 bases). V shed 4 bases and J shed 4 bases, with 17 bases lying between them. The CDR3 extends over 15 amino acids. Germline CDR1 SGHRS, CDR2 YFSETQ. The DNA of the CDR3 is TGCGCCAGCAGCCCGGAGGGGATTAGACCCTATGGCTACACCTTC. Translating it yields CASSPEGIRPYGYTF.

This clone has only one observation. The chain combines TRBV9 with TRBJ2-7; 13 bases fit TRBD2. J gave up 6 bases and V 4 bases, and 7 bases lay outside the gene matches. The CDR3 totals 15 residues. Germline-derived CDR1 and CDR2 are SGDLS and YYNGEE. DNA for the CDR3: TGTGCCAGCAGCACAACTAGCGGGGGGGCCAGCGAGCAGTACTTC. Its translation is CASSTTSGGASEQYF.

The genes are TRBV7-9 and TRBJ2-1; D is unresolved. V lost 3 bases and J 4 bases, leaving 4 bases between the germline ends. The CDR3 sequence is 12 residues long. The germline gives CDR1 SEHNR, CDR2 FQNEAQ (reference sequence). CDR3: CASSFSYNEQFF. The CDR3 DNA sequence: TGTGCCAGCAGCTTCTCTTACAATGAGCAGTTCTTC.

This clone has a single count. As DNA, the CDR3 is TGCGCCAGCAGCTTGCTGACTAGCGGGGGCCCCACAGATACGCAGTATTTT. Protein: CASSLLTSGGPTDTQYF. The chain couples TRBV5-1 to TRBJ2-3; 12 bases agree with TRBD2. Looked up from germline, CDR1 is SGHRS and CDR2 is YFSETQ. This CDR3 comprises 17 residues. Trimming removed 1 base from V and 2 bases from J; junction bases left unmatched: 5. The full variable domain, with the rest looked up from reference TRBV5-1 and TRBJ2-3, is KAGVTQTPRYLIKTRGQQVTLSCSPISGHRSVSWYQQTPGQGLQFLFEYFSETQRNKGNFPGRFSGRQFSNSRSEMNVSTLELGDSALYLCASSLLTSGGPTDTQYFGPGTRLTVL.

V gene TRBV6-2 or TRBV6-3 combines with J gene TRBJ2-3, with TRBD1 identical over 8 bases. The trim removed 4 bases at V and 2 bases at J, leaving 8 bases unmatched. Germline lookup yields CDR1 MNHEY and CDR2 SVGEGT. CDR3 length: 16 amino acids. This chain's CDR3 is CASSLDRAIFTDTQYF. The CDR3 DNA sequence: TGTGCCAGCAGTTTGGACAGGGCAATTTTCACAGATACGCAGTATTTT.

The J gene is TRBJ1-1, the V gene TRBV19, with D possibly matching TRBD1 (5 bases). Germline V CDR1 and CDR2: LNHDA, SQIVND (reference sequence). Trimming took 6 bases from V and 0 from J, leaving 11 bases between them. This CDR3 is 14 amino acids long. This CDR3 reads CASSGGVMNTEAFF. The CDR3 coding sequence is TGTGCCAGTAGCGGGGGAGTTATGAACACTGAAGCTTTCTTT.

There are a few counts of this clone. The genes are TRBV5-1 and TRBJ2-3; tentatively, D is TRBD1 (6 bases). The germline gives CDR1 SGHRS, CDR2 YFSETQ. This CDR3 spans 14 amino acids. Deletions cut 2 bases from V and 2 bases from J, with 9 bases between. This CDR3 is CASSLGQLTDTQYF. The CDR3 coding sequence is TGCGCCAGCAGCTTAGGACAGCTCACAGATACGCAGTATTTT. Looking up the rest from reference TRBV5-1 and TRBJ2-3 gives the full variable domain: KAGVTQTPRYLIKTRGQQVTLSCSPISGHRSVSWYQQTPGQGLQFLFEYFSETQRNKGNFPGRFSGRQFSNSRSEMNVSTLELGDSALYLCASSLGQLTDTQYFGPGTRLTVL.

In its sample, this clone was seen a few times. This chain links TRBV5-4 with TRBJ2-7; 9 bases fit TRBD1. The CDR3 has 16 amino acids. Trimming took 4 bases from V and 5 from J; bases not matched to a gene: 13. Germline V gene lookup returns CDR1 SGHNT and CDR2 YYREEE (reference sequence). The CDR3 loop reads CASSPDRGRWIDEQYF. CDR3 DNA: TGTGCCAGCAGCCCGGACAGGGGTCGATGGATTGACGAGCAGTACTTC.

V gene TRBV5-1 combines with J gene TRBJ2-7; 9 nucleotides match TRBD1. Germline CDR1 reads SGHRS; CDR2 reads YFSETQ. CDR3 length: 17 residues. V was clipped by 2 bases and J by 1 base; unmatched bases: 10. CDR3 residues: CASSLTTGTGFSYEQYF. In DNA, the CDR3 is TGCGCCAGCAGCTTAACTACCGGGACAGGGTTTTCCTACGAGCAGTACTTC. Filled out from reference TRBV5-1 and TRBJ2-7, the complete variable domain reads KAGVTQTPRYLIKTRGQQVTLSCSPISGHRSVSWYQQTPGQGLQFLFEYFSETQRNKGNFPGRFSGRQFSNSRSEMNVSTLELGDSALYLCASSLTTGTGFSYEQYFGPGTRLTVT.

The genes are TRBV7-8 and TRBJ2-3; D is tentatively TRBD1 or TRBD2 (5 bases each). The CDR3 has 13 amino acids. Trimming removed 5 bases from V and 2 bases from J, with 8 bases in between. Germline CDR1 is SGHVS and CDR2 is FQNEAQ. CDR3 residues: CASSQGVTDTQYF. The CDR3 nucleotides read TGTGCCAGCAGCCAGGGAGTCACAGATACGCAGTATTTT.